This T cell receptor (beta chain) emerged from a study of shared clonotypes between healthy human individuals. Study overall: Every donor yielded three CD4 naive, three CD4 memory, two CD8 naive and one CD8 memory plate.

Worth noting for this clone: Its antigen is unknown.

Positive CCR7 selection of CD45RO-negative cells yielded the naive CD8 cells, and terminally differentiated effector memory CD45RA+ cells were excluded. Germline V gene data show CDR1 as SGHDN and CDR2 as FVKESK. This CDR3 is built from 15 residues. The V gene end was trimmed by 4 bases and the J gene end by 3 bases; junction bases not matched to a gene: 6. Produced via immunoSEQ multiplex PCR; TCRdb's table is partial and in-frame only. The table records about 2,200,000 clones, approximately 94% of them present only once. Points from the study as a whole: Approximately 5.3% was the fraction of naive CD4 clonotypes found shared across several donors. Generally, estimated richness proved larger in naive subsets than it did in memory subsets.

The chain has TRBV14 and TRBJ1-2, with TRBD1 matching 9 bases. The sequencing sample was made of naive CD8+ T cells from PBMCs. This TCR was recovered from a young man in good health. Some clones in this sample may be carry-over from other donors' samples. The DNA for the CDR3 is TGTGCCAGCAGCCGTAGGGACAGGGAAGACTATGGCTACACCTTC. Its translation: CASSRRDREDYGYTF.